This T cell receptor (beta chain) was captured by sequencing in a study of CD8+CD57+ T cells in acquired aplastic anemia. The sequenced patients had an expansion of CD8+CD57+ cells seen by flow cytometry. J gave up 1 base and V 6 bases, and 9 bases lay outside the gene matches. This CDR3 comprises 17 residues. Germline-derived CDR1 and CDR2 are ENHRY and SYGVKD. According to the study, genomic DNA was the template for TCR beta VDJ and CDR3 profiling. Via MiXCR, TCRdb re-called the reads, giving one row per CDR3 protein. Altogether nearly 60,000 distinct CDR3 sequences are present, 55% to 70% being singletons, with the ten largest covering roughly 15%. This clonotype was observed once.

This chain connects TRBV10-3 to TRBJ1-1; 12 nucleotides align to TRBD1. Sequencing was performed on sorted CD4+, CD8+, or CD8+CD57+ T cells (not recorded which) from PBMCs. The TCR comes from a human donor with aplastic anemia. CDR3 sequence reads: CAIRTGQGAGGNTEAFF. The CDR3 bases are TGTGCCATCAGGACGGGACAGGGGGCAGGAGGGAACACTGAAGCTTTCTTT.